Presented here are 7 T cell receptor beta chains from one specimen sequenced in a study of technical replicates of blood from a few donors. Produced via immunoSEQ multiplex PCR; TCRdb's table is partial and in-frame only. This table has about 82,000 clones, roughly 90% appearing once. The sample consisted of T cells isolated from PBMCs. Receptors were obtained from a human donor in good health.

The DNA of the CDR3 is TGTGCCAGCAGCTTAGGGGGCGTATCGTTCGCGCAGTATTTT. Encoded protein: CASSLGGVSFAQYF. The chain recombines TRBV5-8 with TRBJ2-3; 7 nucleotides line up with TRBD1. The germline V gene has CDR1 SGHTS and CDR2 YDEGEE. The CDR3 extends over 14 amino acids. With 2 bases clipped from V and 10 bases from J, the junction kept 10 bases outside the gene matches.

As for this clone: One end of the junction is discordant with germline, which a read error may explain. The genes are TRBV6-4 and TRBJ1-3; tentatively, D is TRBD1 (6 bases). The CDR3 totals 14 residues. Germline V gives CDR1 MRHNA, CDR2 SNTAGT. The DNA of the CDR3 is TGTGCCAACAGTGAAGGAGCAGGGGCAAACACCATATATTTT. It is translated as CANSEGAGANTIYF.

The CDR3 is CASRTAGGSYGYTF. DNA of the CDR3: TGTGCCAGCAGGACGGCAGGGGGCAGCTATGGCTACACCTTC. The chain is built from TRBV7-9 and TRBJ1-2; 8 bases are a match to TRBD1. V trimming: 6 bases; J trimming: 4 bases; junction bases outside the gene matches: 7. The CDR3 sequence is 14 residues long. The germline V gene encodes CDR1 SEHNR and CDR2 FQNEAQ (reference sequence).

The rearrangement joins TRBV18 to TRBJ2-5; a possible D gene is TRBD2 (6 bases). Germline CDR1 is KGHSH and CDR2 is LQKENI. Trimming cost V 3 bases and J 3 bases, with 11 bases left between them. The CDR3 is made up of 14 amino acids. The CDR3 here is CASSPRDFKETQYF. DNA of the CDR3: TGTGCCAGCTCACCCCGGGACTTTAAAGAGACCCAGTACTTC.

Here the CDR3 DNA reads TGTGCCAGCAGGACAGGGAAAAACATTCAGTACTTC. Its translation is CASRTGKNIQYF. This chain joins TRBV27 and TRBJ2-4; 7 bases line up with TRBD1. CDR1 MNHEY and CDR2 SMNVEV come from the germline V gene (reference sequence). The CDR3 consists of 12 residues. Trimming cost V 6 bases and J 4 bases; bases outside gene matches: 0.

This chain uses TRBV5-1 with TRBJ2-7; TRBD1 might be the D (5 bases). CDR3 length: 11 residues. The germline V gene has CDR1 SGHRS and CDR2 YFSETQ. V gave up 4 bases and J gave up 5 bases, with 7 bases separating them. DNA of the CDR3: TGCGCCAGCAGCCAAGGGGACGAGCAGTACTTC. This sequence encodes CASSQGDEQYF.

The chain uses TRBV7-6 and TRBJ2-1; 9 bases match TRBD1. Germline assignment: CDR1 SGHVS and CDR2 FNYEAQ. The CDR3 is 15 residues long. J lost 6 bases, V lost 5 bases, and 8 bases had no gene match. Written as DNA, the CDR3 is TGTGCCAGCAGCCTACCGGGACAGGGTCCCAATGAGCAGTTCTTC. Amino acid sequence: CASSLPGQGPNEQFF.